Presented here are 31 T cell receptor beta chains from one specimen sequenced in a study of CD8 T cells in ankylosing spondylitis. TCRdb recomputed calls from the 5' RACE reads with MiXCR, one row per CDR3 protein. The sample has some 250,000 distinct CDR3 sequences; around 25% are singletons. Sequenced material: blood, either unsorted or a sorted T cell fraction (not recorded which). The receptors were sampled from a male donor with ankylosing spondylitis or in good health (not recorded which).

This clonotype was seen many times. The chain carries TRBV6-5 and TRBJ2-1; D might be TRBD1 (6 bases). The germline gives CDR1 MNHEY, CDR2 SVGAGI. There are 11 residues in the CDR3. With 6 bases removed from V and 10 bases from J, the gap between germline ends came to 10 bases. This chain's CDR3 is CASSPGTEQFF. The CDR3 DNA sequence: TGTGCCAGCAGCCCCGGGACAGAGCAGTTCTTC.

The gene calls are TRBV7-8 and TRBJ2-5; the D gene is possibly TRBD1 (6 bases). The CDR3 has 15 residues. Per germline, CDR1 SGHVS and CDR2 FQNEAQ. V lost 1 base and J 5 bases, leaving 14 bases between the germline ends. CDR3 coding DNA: TGTGCCAGCAGCTTAGGGTGGGGGCCTCGGGAGACCCAGTACTTC. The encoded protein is CASSLGWGPRETQYF.

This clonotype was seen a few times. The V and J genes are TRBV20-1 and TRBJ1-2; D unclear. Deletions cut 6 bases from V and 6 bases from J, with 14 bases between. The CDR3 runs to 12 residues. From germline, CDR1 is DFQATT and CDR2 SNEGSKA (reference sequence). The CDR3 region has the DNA TGCAGTGCCTCTCCCCAAGGCCATGGCTACACCTTC. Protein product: CSASPQGHGYTF.

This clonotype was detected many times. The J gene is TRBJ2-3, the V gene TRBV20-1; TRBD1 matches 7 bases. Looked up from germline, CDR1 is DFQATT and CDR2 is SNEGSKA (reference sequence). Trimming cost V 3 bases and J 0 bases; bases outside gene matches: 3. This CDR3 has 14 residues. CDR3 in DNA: TGCAGTGCTAGGACAGGGCCTAGCACAGATACGCAGTATTTT. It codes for CSARTGPSTDTQYF.

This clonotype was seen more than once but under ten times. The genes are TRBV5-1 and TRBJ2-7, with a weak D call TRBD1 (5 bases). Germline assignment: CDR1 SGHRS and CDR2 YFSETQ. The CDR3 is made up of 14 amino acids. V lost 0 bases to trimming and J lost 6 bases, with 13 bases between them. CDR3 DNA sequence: TGCGCCAGCAGCTTGGAGGGCCTCCAGGGCGAGCAGTACTTC. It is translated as CASSLEGLQGEQYF. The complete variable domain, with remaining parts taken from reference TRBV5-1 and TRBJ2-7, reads KAGVTQTPRYLIKTRGQQVTLSCSPISGHRSVSWYQQTPGQGLQFLFEYFSETQRNKGNFPGRFSGRQFSNSRSEMNVSTLELGDSALYLCASSLEGLQGEQYFGPGTRLTVT.

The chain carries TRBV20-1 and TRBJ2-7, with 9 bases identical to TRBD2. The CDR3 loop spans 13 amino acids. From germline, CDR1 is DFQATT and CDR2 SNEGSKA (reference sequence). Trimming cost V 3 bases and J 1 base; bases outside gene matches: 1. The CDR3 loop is CSARRGGSYEQYF. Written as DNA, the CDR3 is TGCAGTGCTAGGCGGGGGGGGTCCTACGAGCAGTACTTC.

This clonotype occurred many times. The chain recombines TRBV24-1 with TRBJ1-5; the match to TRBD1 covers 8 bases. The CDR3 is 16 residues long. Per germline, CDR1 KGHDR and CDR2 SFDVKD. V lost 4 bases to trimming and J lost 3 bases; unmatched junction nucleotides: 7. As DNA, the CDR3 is TGTGCCACCAGTGACCCCGGGACAGGCCTCAATCAGCCCCAGCATTTT. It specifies CATSDPGTGLNQPQHF.

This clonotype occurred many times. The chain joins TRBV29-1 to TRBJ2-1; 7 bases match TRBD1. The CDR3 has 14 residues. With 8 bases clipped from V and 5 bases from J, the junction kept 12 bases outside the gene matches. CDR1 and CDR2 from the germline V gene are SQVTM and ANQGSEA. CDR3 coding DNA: TGCAGCTCCAGATACCGGGACAGAAACAATGAGCAGTTCTTC. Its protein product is CSSRYRDRNNEQFF.

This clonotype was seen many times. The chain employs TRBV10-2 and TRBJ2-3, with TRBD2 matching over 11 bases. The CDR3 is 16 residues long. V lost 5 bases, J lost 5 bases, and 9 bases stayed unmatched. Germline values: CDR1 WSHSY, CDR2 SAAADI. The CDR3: CASSRGLAGGGDTQYF. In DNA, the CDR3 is TGCGCCAGCAGTCGGGGGCTAGCGGGGGGAGGAGATACGCAGTATTTT.

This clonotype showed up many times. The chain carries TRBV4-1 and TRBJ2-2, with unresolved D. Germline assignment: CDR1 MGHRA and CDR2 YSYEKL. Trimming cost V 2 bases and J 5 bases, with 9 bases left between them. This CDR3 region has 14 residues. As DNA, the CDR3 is TGCGCCAGCAGCCAACCCCCTCTTACCGGGGAGCTGTTTTTT. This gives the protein CASSQPPLTGELFF.

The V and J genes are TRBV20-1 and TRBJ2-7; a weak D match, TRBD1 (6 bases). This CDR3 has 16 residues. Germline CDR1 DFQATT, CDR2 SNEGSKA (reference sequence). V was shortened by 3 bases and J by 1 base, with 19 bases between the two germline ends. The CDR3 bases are TGCAGTGCTAGCCCTTTAGGGCAGGGGACATCCTACGAGCAGTACTTC. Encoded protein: CSASPLGQGTSYEQYF.

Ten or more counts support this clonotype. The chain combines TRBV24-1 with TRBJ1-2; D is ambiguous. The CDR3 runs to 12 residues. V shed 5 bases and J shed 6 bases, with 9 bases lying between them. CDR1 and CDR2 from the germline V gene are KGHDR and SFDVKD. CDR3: CATSGGLDGYTF. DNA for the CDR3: TGTGCCACCAGTGGAGGATTGGATGGCTACACCTTC.

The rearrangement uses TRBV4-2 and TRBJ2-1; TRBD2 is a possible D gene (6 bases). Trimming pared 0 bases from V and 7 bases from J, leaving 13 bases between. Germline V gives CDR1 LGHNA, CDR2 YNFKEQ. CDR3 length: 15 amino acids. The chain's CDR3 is CASSQDPAGRNEQFF. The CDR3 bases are TGTGCCAGCAGCCAAGATCCCGCGGGGCGGAATGAGCAGTTCTTC.

CDR3 sequence reads: CASSLGGGTGEQYF. Written as DNA, the CDR3 is TGTGCCAGCAGTTTGGGGGGGGGTACGGGAGAGCAGTACTTC. The chain joins TRBV28 to TRBJ2-7; TRBD2 agrees at 7 bases. CDR3 length: 14 amino acids. J was trimmed by 7 bases and V by 3 bases; bases with no gene match: 9. The germline CDR1 and CDR2 sequences are MDHEN and SYDVKM.

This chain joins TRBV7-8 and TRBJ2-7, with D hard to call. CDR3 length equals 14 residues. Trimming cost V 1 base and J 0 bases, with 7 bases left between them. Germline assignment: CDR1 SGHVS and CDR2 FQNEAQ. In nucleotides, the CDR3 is TGTGCCAGCAGCTTAGTTCCTAGCTCCTACGAGCAGTACTTC. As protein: CASSLVPSSYEQYF.

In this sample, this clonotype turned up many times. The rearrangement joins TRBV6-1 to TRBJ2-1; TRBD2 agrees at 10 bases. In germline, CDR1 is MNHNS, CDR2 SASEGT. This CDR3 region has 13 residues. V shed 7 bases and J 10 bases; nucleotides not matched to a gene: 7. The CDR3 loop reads CASILRTSGEQFF. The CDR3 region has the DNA TGTGCCAGCATCCTCAGGACTAGCGGAGAGCAGTTCTTC.

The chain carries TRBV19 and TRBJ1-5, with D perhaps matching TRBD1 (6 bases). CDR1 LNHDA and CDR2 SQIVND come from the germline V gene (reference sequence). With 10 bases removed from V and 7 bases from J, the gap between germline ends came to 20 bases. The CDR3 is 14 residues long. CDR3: CATGITGMVQPQHF. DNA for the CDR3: TGTGCCACCGGGATTACAGGGATGGTACAGCCCCAGCATTTT.

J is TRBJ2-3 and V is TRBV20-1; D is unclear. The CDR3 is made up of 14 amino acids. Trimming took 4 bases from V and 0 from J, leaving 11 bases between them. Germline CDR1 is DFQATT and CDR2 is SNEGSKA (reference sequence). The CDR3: CSATHRGSTDTQYF. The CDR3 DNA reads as TGCAGTGCTACACATAGAGGAAGCACAGATACGCAGTATTTT.

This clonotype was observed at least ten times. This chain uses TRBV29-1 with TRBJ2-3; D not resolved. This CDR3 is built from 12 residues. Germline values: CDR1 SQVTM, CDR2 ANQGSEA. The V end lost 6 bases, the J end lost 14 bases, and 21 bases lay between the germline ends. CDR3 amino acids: CSVVPGEGSLYF. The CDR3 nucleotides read TGCAGCGTCGTCCCAGGTGAAGGCAGTCTGTATTTT.

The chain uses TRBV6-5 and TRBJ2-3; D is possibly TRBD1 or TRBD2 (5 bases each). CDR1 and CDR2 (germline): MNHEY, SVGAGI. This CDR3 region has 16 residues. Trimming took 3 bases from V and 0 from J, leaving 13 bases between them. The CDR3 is CASSYEGWTSTDTQYF. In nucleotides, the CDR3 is TGTGCCAGCAGTTATGAGGGGTGGACTAGCACAGATACGCAGTATTTT.

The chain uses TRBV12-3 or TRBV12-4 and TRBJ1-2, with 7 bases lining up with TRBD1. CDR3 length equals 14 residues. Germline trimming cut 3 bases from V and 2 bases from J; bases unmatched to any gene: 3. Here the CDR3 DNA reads TGTGCCAGCAGTTTGAGGGGACAGAACTATGGCTACACCTTC. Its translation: CASSLRGQNYGYTF.

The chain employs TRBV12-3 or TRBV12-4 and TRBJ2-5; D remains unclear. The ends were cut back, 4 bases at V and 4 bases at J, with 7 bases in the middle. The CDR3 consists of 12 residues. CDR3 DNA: TGTGCCAGCAGTTACTCGGGAGAGACCCAGTACTTC. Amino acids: CASSYSGETQYF.

The CDR3 spells CASSSTSHYTGELFF. Written as DNA, the CDR3 is TGTGCCAGCAGTTCGACTAGTCATTACACCGGGGAGCTGTTTTTT. The chain uses TRBV12-3 or TRBV12-4 and TRBJ2-2; D might be TRBD2 (6 bases). V was shortened by 4 bases and J by 3 bases, with 12 bases between the two germline ends. This CDR3 spans 15 amino acids.

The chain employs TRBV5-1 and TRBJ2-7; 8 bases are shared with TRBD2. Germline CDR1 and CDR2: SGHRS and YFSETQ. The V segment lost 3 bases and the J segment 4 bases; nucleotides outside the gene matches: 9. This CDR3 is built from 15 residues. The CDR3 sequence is CASSSGGAVEYEQYF. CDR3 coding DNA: TGCGCCAGCAGCTCCGGGGGGGCGGTCGAATACGAGCAGTACTTC.

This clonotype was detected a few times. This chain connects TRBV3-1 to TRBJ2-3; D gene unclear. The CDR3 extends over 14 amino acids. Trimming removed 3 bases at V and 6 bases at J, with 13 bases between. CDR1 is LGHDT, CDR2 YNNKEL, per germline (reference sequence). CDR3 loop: CASSQLVVFDTQYF. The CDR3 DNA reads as TGTGCCAGCAGCCAGCTAGTAGTGTTTGATACGCAGTATTTT.

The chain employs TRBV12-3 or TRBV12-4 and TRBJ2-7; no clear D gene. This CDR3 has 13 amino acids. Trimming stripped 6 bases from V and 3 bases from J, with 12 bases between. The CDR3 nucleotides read TGTGCCAGCAGCTACAGCAACTACTACGAGCAGTACTTC. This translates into CASSYSNYYEQYF.

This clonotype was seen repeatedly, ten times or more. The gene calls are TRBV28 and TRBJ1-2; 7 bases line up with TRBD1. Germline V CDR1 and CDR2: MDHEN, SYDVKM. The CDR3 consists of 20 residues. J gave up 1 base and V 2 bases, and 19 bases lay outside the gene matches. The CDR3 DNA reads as TGTGCCAGCAGTTTAAAGGGGCAGAGAAAGACTTACAGGGGTAACTATGGCTACACCTTC. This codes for CASSLKGQRKTYRGNYGYTF.

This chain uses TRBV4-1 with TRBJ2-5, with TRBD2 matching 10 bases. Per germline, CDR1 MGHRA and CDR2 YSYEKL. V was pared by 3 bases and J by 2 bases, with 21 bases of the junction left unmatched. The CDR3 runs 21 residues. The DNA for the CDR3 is TGCGCCAGCAGCCACGCTCCACTCACGCAGCGGGGGGGCACGGGGCAAGAGACCCAGTACTTC. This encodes CASSHAPLTQRGGTGQETQYF.

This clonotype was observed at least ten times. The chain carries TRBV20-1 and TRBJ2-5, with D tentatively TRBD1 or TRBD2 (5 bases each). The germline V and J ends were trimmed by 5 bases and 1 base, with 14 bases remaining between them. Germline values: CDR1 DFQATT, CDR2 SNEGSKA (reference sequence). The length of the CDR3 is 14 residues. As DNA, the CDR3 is TGCAGTGCTGGGGGTGGAGGTGTCCAAGAGACCCAGTACTTC. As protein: CSAGGGGVQETQYF.

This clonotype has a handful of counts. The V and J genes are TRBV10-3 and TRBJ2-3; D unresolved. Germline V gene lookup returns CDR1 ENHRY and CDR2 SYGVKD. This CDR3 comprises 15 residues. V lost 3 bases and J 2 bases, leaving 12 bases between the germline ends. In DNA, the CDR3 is TGTGCCATCAGTGAAGGCGCATATCCCACAGATACGCAGTATTTT. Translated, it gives CAISEGAYPTDTQYF.

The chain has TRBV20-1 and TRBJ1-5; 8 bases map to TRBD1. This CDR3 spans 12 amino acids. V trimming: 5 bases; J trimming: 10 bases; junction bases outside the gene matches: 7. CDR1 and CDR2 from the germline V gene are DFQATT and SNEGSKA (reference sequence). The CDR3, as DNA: TGCAGTGCTCGTACTACAGGGGGTCCCCAGCATTTT. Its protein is CSARTTGGPQHF.